The T cell receptor (beta chain) under discussion was sequenced for a study of CD8 T cells in Susac syndrome. Germline V gene sequence: CDR1 SGHTA, CDR2 FQGNSA. The V end was cut by 5 bases, the J end by 1 base, with 15 bases between. This CDR3 comprises 16 residues. cDNA came from around 0.5 to 1 ug RNA primed by random hexamers. TCRdb passed the immunoSEQ multiplex PCR reads through MiXCR, listing each CDR3 protein once. The sample has 180,000 or so distinct CDR3 sequences, around 94% seen once; the top ten hold 0.099%. The receptor comes from a human donor with Susac syndrome. Sequenced material: CD4+ T cells from PBMCs. This chain connects TRBV7-2 to TRBJ2-1; unclear D gene. The CDR3, as DNA: TGTGCCAGCAGCCGTAAGTGGCGTGAGTCCTACAATGAGCAGTTCTTC. This encodes CASSRKWRESYNEQFF.